This T cell receptor beta chain was documented in a study of CXCR3-negative and CXCR3-positive naive CD8 T cells. Turning to the study itself: Each library gave roughly 1.5 +/- 0.3 million of approximately 150 million TRB reads.

On this clonotype itself: Antigen unknown.

Triplicate sorts, 300,000 cells apiece, were made for each CD8+ T cell subset. Whole-study results and caveats: More hydrophobic TRB CDR3s were found in CXCR3-positive naive cells than in CXCR3-negative naive cells.

The CDR3 loop spans 13 amino acids. Germline CDR1 reads SQVTM; CDR2 reads ANQGSEA. The libraries of TRB cDNA were constructed through 5' RACE using UMI labels. For each CDR3 protein, TCRdb gives one entry from its re-call of the 5' RACE reads, without DNA. This sample lists roughly 100,000 distinct CDR3 sequences; its ten largest clones have more than 0.3%. The sequenced sample was naive CXCR3+ CD8+ T cells from blood. Subset meaning: CD45RO-CCR7+CD27+CD95- naive CD8+ T cells expressing CXCR3 (TNR3+). The chain couples TRBV29-1 to TRBJ2-7; with no DNA, the TCRdb D assignment of TRBD1 cannot be verified. This TCR came from a human donor in good health. Some clones in this sample may be carry-over from other donors' samples. CDR3 loop: CSVDRGDSYEQYF.